This entry lists 20 T cell receptor beta chains sequenced from one sample in a study of cytotoxic CD8 clonotypes in ibrutinib-treated CLL. The table came from immunoSEQ multiplex PCR; TCRdb's copy has only in-frame clones and leaves some out. The sample has hundreds of thousands of clones; about 64% are singletons. Sequencing was performed on PBMCs, taken after 36 months of ibrutinib treatment. These receptors were obtained from a human donor with chronic lymphocytic leukemia.

V usage is TRBV5-1 and J usage is TRBJ2-3, with 7 bases lining up with TRBD1. V gave up 2 bases and J gave up 1 base; unmatched junction bases: 4. This CDR3 has 15 residues. The germline V gene has CDR1 SGHRS and CDR2 YFSETQ. Here the CDR3 reads CASSLVDRGTDTQYF. The CDR3 coding sequence is TGCGCCAGCAGCTTAGTAGACAGGGGCACAGATACGCAGTATTTT. Together with reference TRBV5-1 and TRBJ2-3, the CDR3 gives the full variable domain: KAGVTQTPRYLIKTRGQQVTLSCSPISGHRSVSWYQQTPGQGLQFLFEYFSETQRNKGNFPGRFSGRQFSNSRSEMNVSTLELGDSALYLCASSLVDRGTDTQYFGPGTRLTVL.

This clone has a handful of counts. The rearrangement joins TRBV5-1 to TRBJ2-7; no definite D call. The CDR3 is 13 amino acids. Germline V gene data show CDR1 as SGHRS and CDR2 as YFSETQ. V gave up 3 bases and J gave up 8 bases, with 15 bases separating them. CDR3 nucleotides: TGCGCCAGCAGCTCTACGATGGATATGCAGCAGTACTTC. Its translation: CASSSTMDMQQYF.

This clone showed up just a few times. This chain links TRBV7-8 with TRBJ2-7; 9 nucleotides align to TRBD1. CDR3 length equals 16 residues. The V segment lost 1 base and the J segment 2 bases; nucleotides outside the gene matches: 6. CDR1 is SGHVS and CDR2 is FQNEAQ in the germline V gene. CDR3 in DNA: TGTGCCAGCAGCTTAGGCCCGGGACAGGGAGCCTACGAGCAGTACTTC. Its translation: CASSLGPGQGAYEQYF.

The rearrangement joins TRBV5-6 to TRBJ2-4; TRBD2 matches 8 bases. V shed 1 base and J 4 bases; nucleotides not matched to a gene: 7. The V gene's germline CDR1 is SGHDT and CDR2 YYEEEE. This CDR3 is 16 amino acids long. This CDR3 is CASSLSQRGTKNIQYF. CDR3 nucleotides: TGTGCCAGCAGCTTGAGCCAGCGGGGGACTAAAAACATTCAGTACTTC.

This clone was recorded only once. The chain uses TRBV9 and TRBJ1-2; D unresolved. CDR1 SGDLS and CDR2 YYNGEE come from the germline V gene. V was pared by 0 bases and J by 4 bases, with 19 bases between. The CDR3 length is 17 residues. The CDR3 spells CASSVGLTAYSLYGYTF. The CDR3 bases are TGTGCCAGCAGCGTAGGTCTAACAGCCTACTCCCTCTATGGCTACACCTTC.

This chain connects TRBV4-1 to TRBJ2-5; tentatively, D is TRBD2 (5 bases). The CDR3 runs 14 residues. Looked up from germline, CDR1 is MGHRA and CDR2 is YSYEKL. V gave up 2 bases and J gave up 1 base, with 8 bases separating them. CDR3 nucleotide sequence: TGCGCCAGCAGCCAAAGACTAACCCAAGAGACCCAGTACTTC. It specifies CASSQRLTQETQYF.

There are a few counts of this clone. This chain joins TRBV7-8 and TRBJ1-5; maybe TRBD1 (5 bases). V dropped 5 bases and J dropped 6 bases, with 11 bases sitting between them. The CDR3 covers 13 residues. CDR1 and CDR2 from the germline V gene are SGHVS and FQNEAQ. The CDR3 loop is CASSPRDPQPQHF. The CDR3 coding sequence is TGTGCCAGCAGCCCCAGGGATCCTCAGCCCCAGCATTTT. Filled out from reference TRBV7-8 and TRBJ1-5, the complete variable domain reads GAGVSQSPRYKVAKRGQDVALRCDPISGHVSLFWYQQALGQGPEFLTYFQNEAQLDKSGLPSDRFFAERPEGSVSTLKIQRTQQEDSAVYLCASSPRDPQPQHFGDGTRLSIL.

This rearrangement joins TRBV5-1 to TRBJ1-6, with D possibly being TRBD1 (5 bases). V was trimmed by 0 bases and J by 3 bases, leaving 10 bases between them. This CDR3 is 16 amino acids long. Per the germline V gene, CDR1 is SGHRS and CDR2 is YFSETQ. The CDR3, as DNA: TGCGCCAGCAGCTTGGGAGGGGTGGTCTATAATTCACCCCTCCACTTT. This translates into CASSLGGVVYNSPLHF.

V is TRBV29-1 and J is TRBJ2-3; D is unresolved. V shed 1 base and J shed 2 bases, with 16 bases lying between them. Germline V lookup: CDR1 SQVTM, CDR2 ANQGSEA. The CDR3 loop spans 16 amino acids. The CDR3 spells CSVEGLPGKVTDTQYF. The CDR3 DNA reads as TGCAGCGTTGAAGGTCTTCCCGGAAAAGTCACAGATACGCAGTATTTT.

There are a few counts of this clone. J is TRBJ2-6 and V is TRBV6-5; no clear D. V was cut by 2 bases and J by 0 bases, with 2 bases left in between. CDR3 size: 14 residues. Germline CDR1 MNHEY, CDR2 SVGAGI. CDR3 amino acids: CASSYDSGANVLTF. The DNA for the CDR3 is TGTGCCAGCAGTTACGACTCTGGGGCCAACGTCCTGACTTTC.

The chain is built from TRBV6-6 and TRBJ2-7; D is unclear. Germline V gene data show CDR1 as MNHNY and CDR2 as SVGAGI (reference sequence). The ends were cut back, 11 bases at V and 2 bases at J, with 13 bases in the middle. The CDR3 has 12 residues. The CDR3 protein is CACSFGPYEQYF. In DNA form, the CDR3 reads TGTGCCTGTAGTTTTGGACCCTACGAGCAGTACTTC.

This sequence joins TRBV15 and TRBJ2-7; D remains ambiguous. This CDR3 spans 14 amino acids. The V gene lost 0 bases and the J gene lost 3 bases, with 9 bases spanning the gap. Germline V gene lookup returns CDR1 LNHNV and CDR2 YYDKDF (reference sequence). The CDR3 is CATSRDVVGYEQYF. The CDR3 nucleotides read TGTGCCACCAGCAGAGACGTGGTGGGCTACGAGCAGTACTTC.

The genes are TRBV6-5 and TRBJ2-7; weak D call: TRBD1 (6 bases). Germline CDR1 reads MNHEY; CDR2 reads SVGAGI. CDR3 length equals 14 residues. V dropped 2 bases and J dropped 3 bases, with 11 bases sitting between them. CDR3 DNA: TGTGCCAGCAGTTACAGGCAGGGGCTCTACGAGCAGTACTTC. This sequence encodes CASSYRQGLYEQYF.

This chain links TRBV7-2 with TRBJ1-2; the D is unclear. CDR1 and CDR2 from the germline V gene are SGHTA and FQGNSA. The CDR3 is 14 amino acids. The germline V and J ends were trimmed by 11 bases and 1 base, with 17 bases remaining between them. The CDR3 DNA is TGTGCCGGAGGAGGGAACAGCCGTAACTATGGCTACACCTTC. It translates to CAGGGNSRNYGYTF.

In its sample, this clone was seen once. This sequence joins TRBV11-1 and TRBJ2-2; TRBD1 is a possible D gene (6 bases). Germline V CDR1 and CDR2: SGHAT, FQDESV (reference sequence). The CDR3 is 16 amino acids. Trimming removed 6 bases from V and 1 base from J, with 15 bases in between. CDR3 amino acids: CASRLTGLRNTGELFF. CDR3 DNA: TGTGCCAGCAGACTTACAGGGTTGAGGAACACCGGGGAGCTGTTTTTT.

The CDR3 DNA sequence: TGCGCCAGCGCGACTAGCGGGACCTACGAGCAGTACTTC. Its translation: CASATSGTYEQYF. V usage is TRBV5-1 and J usage is TRBJ2-7; the match to TRBD2 covers 11 bases. CDR3 length equals 13 residues. The V segment lost 7 bases and the J segment 2 bases; nucleotides outside the gene matches: 2. Germline lookup yields CDR1 SGHRS and CDR2 YFSETQ.

This clone was seen a few times. V is TRBV7-2 and J is TRBJ2-7; 8 bases fit TRBD1. The CDR3 contains 12 residues. Germline V lookup: CDR1 SGHTA, CDR2 FQGNSA. The trim removed 5 bases at V and 9 bases at J, leaving 6 bases unmatched. The DNA for the CDR3 is TGTGCCAGCAGCCTAGGGACAGGCTGGCAGTACTTC. The encoded protein is CASSLGTGWQYF.

Points on this clone: A read error may account for a junction end that differs from germline. The chain combines TRBV5-4 with TRBJ1-2, with D possibly matching TRBD1 (6 bases). The CDR3 covers 14 residues. Germline lookup yields CDR1 SGHNT and CDR2 YYREEE (reference sequence). The CDR3 bases are TGTGCCAGCAGATTGGGGCAGGGGCGTCGAGGCTACACCTTC. It specifies CASRLGQGRRGYTF.

The rearrangement uses TRBV5-1 and TRBJ2-3; D is perhaps TRBD1 (6 bases). The CDR3 extends over 16 amino acids. The germline V and J ends were trimmed by 0 bases and 0 bases, with 11 bases remaining between them. Germline V gene lookup returns CDR1 SGHRS and CDR2 YFSETQ. As DNA, the CDR3 is TGCGCCAGCAGCTTGGATGTAGGGGGTAGCACAGATACGCAGTATTTT. Amino acid sequence: CASSLDVGGSTDTQYF.

J is TRBJ1-2 and V is TRBV6-5; D unresolved. Germline V gene data show CDR1 as MNHEY and CDR2 as SVGAGI. CDR3 length equals 12 residues. The ends were cut back, 6 bases at V and 5 bases at J, with 10 bases in the middle. The CDR3 DNA is TGTGCCAGCAGCTCCCCGGGGTATGGCTACACCTTC. Its protein product is CASSSPGYGYTF.